The 23 T cell receptor beta chains given below trace back to one sample, sequenced in a study of cytomegalovirus exposure and HLA in healthy donors. 13 Jbeta primers and 60 Vbeta primers were used for the PCR. TCRdb keeps only in-frame clones here, not all; method: immunoSEQ multiplex PCR. The sample consists of more than 95,000 clones, approximately 75% of them appearing once. Input material: PBMCs. The receptor source for this set is a man aged 30-40 years in good health and CMV-seronegative.

The chain joins TRBV10-2 to TRBJ1-5; the match to TRBD1 covers 8 bases. Germline V gives CDR1 WSHSY, CDR2 SAAADI. The CDR3 is 15 residues long. V gave up 6 bases and J gave up 11 bases; unmatched junction bases: 15. The CDR3 is CASSLDRGRLWAQHF. CDR3 nucleotide sequence: TGCGCCAGCAGCCTAGACAGGGGACGGCTCTGGGCCCAGCATTTT.

This clone was observed once. The chain uses TRBV2 and TRBJ1-4; weak D call: TRBD1 (6 bases). Trimming cost V 3 bases and J 8 bases, with 13 bases left between them. This CDR3 is built from 14 residues. The germline gives CDR1 SNHLY, CDR2 FYNNEI. This chain's CDR3 is CASSDAGVWEKLFF. CDR3 DNA: TGTGCCAGCAGTGACGCAGGGGTCTGGGAAAAACTGTTTTTT.

V is TRBV5-1 and J is TRBJ1-2; 11 bases match TRBD1. CDR3 length: 14 residues. Germline CDR1 SGHRS, CDR2 YFSETQ. The J segment lost 8 bases and the V segment lost 4 bases, leaving 7 bases of the junction unmatched. The CDR3 is CASSLAGQGDGYTF. The CDR3 region has the DNA TGCGCCAGCAGCCTGGCGGGACAGGGGGACGGCTACACCTTC.

This clone was picked up one time. The V call is TRBV5-5, the J call TRBJ1-4; 8 bases line up with TRBD1. The CDR3 is 15 amino acids. The V and J ends lost 3 bases and 7 bases, in that order; junction bases with no gene match: 8. CDR1 and CDR2 (germline): SGHKS, YYEKEE (reference sequence). The CDR3: CASSYGQGWVEKLFF. The CDR3 DNA reads as TGTGCCAGCAGCTACGGACAGGGCTGGGTTGAAAAACTGTTTTTT.

The rearrangement links TRBV14 to TRBJ2-2; TRBD2 matches 15 bases. Germline V gene data show CDR1 as SGHDN and CDR2 as FVKESK. V was clipped by 5 bases and J by 6 bases; unmatched bases: 7. The CDR3 length is 17 residues. This chain's CDR3 is CASSSRTSGGVAGELFF. The DNA of the CDR3 is TGTGCCAGCAGCTCCCGGACTAGCGGGGGGGTAGCCGGGGAGCTGTTTTTT. Variable domain in full (rest from reference TRBV14 and TRBJ2-2): EAGVTQFPSHSVIEKGQTVTLRCDPISGHDNLYWYRRVMGKEIKFLLHFVKESKQDESGMPNNRFLAERTGGTYSTLKVQPAELEDSGVYFCASSSRTSGGVAGELFFGEGSRLTVL.

CDR3: CASSLSGRYTDTQYF. The CDR3, as DNA: TGTGCCAGTAGCCTTAGCGGGCGATACACAGATACGCAGTATTTT. This chain links TRBV19 with TRBJ2-3; 7 bases fit TRBD2. The germline CDR1 and CDR2 sequences are LNHDA and SQIVND (reference sequence). V shed 6 bases and J 2 bases; nucleotides not matched to a gene: 8. The CDR3 is 15 residues long.

The genes are TRBV7-2 and TRBJ2-7; D perhaps matches TRBD2 (7 bases). Germline values: CDR1 SGHTA, CDR2 FQGNSA. V gave up 5 bases and J gave up 1 base, with 18 bases separating them. The CDR3 spans 16 residues. The chain's CDR3 is CASSQRGGVLSYEQYF. The CDR3 DNA reads TGTGCCAGCAGCCAAAGGGGGGGTGTACTTTCCTACGAGCAGTACTTC.

The chain employs TRBV11-2 and TRBJ1-2; 10 bases align to TRBD1. Trimming cost V 4 bases and J 7 bases; bases outside gene matches: 9. CDR3 length equals 15 residues. CDR1 and CDR2 from the germline V gene are SGHAT and FQNNGV. The CDR3 DNA sequence: TGTGCCAGCAGCTATACCGGGACAGGGGCTGGTGGCTACACCTTC. Translation: CASSYTGTGAGGYTF.

This chain links TRBV7-2 with TRBJ2-7; a possible D gene is TRBD1 (5 bases). CDR1 and CDR2 from the germline V gene are SGHTA and FQGNSA. The CDR3 covers 15 residues. The V end was cut by 0 bases, the J end by 2 bases, with 11 bases between. The CDR3 loop is CASSLARQHPYEQYF. CDR3 nucleotide sequence: TGTGCCAGCAGCTTAGCCCGACAGCATCCCTACGAGCAGTACTTC.

This rearrangement joins TRBV18 to TRBJ2-5; TRBD1 might be the D (5 bases). CDR1 is KGHSH and CDR2 is LQKENI in the germline V gene. Trimming cost V 2 bases and J 3 bases, with 13 bases left between them. The CDR3 sequence is 15 residues long. The CDR3 here is CASSPGVRGEETQYF. The CDR3 DNA reads as TGTGCCAGCTCACCAGGGGTAAGGGGCGAAGAGACCCAGTACTTC.

The DNA for the CDR3 is TGTGCCAGCAGTTCGAGTTACAGTTATGAAGCTTTCTTT. Its translation: CASSSSYSYEAFF. The gene calls are TRBV6-5 and TRBJ1-1; D gene unclear. The CDR3 contains 13 residues. Germline values: CDR1 MNHEY, CDR2 SVGAGI. Trimming took 4 bases from V and 7 from J, leaving 13 bases between them.

The chain joins TRBV5-1 to TRBJ2-1, with 12 bases matching TRBD2. The CDR3 is 18 residues long. V dropped 4 bases and J dropped 7; count of bases not matched to a gene: 15. Germline V gene sequence: CDR1 SGHRS, CDR2 YFSETQ. The CDR3 nucleotides read TGCGCCAGCAGCGGTGGGAGGACTAGCGGGGCCTCGGAGAATGAGCAGTTCTTC. Amino acids: CASSGGRTSGASENEQFF.

The chain recombines TRBV6-5 with TRBJ2-3; 9 bases align to TRBD2. CDR1 is MNHEY and CDR2 is SVGAGI in the germline V gene. The CDR3 covers 15 residues. V lost 4 bases and J lost 1; bases outside the gene matches: 3. The CDR3 is CASSFLAGGTDTQYF. The CDR3 DNA sequence: TGTGCCAGCAGTTTCTTAGCGGGGGGCACAGATACGCAGTATTTT.

The rearrangement uses TRBV19 and TRBJ2-3, with 10 nucleotides matching TRBD2. Per the germline V gene, CDR1 is LNHDA and CDR2 is SQIVND (reference sequence). The CDR3 spans 16 residues. With 5 bases clipped from V and 0 bases from J, the junction kept 5 bases outside the gene matches. CDR3 DNA: TGTGCCAGTAGTGCACTAGCGGGGCTAAGCACAGATACGCAGTATTTT. Translating gives CASSALAGLSTDTQYF.

This clone has just one count. The J gene is TRBJ1-5, the V gene TRBV29-1; unclear D gene. The CDR3 sequence is 13 residues long. Deletions cut 7 bases from V and 1 base from J, with 11 bases between. Looked up from germline, CDR1 is SQVTM and CDR2 is ANQGSEA. CDR3 residues: CSARIGSNQPQHF. CDR3 bases: TGCAGCGCTAGGATAGGCAGCAATCAGCCCCAGCATTTT.

Worth noting for this clone: The sample has other DNA sequences that encode this CDR3 too. This chain uses TRBV18 with TRBJ1-4; D is ambiguous. V dropped 1 base and J dropped 4 bases, with 10 bases sitting between them. The CDR3 totals 15 residues. CDR1 KGHSH and CDR2 LQKENI come from the germline V gene. This chain's CDR3 is CASSPLNRINEKLFF. CDR3 bases: TGTGCCAGCTCACCACTCAACAGAATTAATGAAAAACTGTTTTTT.

The J gene is TRBJ2-3, the V gene TRBV5-1, with 7 positions matching TRBD2. The CDR3 has 14 amino acids. In germline, CDR1 is SGHRS, CDR2 YFSETQ. J gave up 1 base and V 5 bases, and 4 bases lay outside the gene matches. The CDR3 sequence: CASRRGGGTDTQYF. CDR3 sequence (DNA): TGCGCCAGCAGACGCGGGGGAGGCACAGATACGCAGTATTTT. The variable domain in full, with the rest retrieved from reference TRBV5-1 and TRBJ2-3, is KAGVTQTPRYLIKTRGQQVTLSCSPISGHRSVSWYQQTPGQGLQFLFEYFSETQRNKGNFPGRFSGRQFSNSRSEMNVSTLELGDSALYLCASRRGGGTDTQYFGPGTRLTVL.

This clone came up a few times. J is TRBJ1-1 and V is TRBV5-1; 7 positions match TRBD1. Germline CDR1 reads SGHRS; CDR2 reads YFSETQ. J was trimmed by 1 base and V by 2 bases; bases with no gene match: 2. The CDR3 contains 14 residues. The DNA of the CDR3 is TGCGCCAGCAGCTTCCGGGACAGGAACACTGAAGCTTTCTTT. It encodes CASSFRDRNTEAFF.

This chain connects TRBV4-1 to TRBJ2-5, with 7 bases matching TRBD2. The V and J ends lost 0 bases and 4 bases, in that order; junction bases with no gene match: 11. This CDR3 is 17 amino acids long. Germline loops: CDR1 MGHRA, CDR2 YSYEKL. The CDR3 DNA sequence: TGCGCCAGCAGCCAAGATAGGACGGGGGGTCGGGGAGAGACCCAGTACTTC. It specifies CASSQDRTGGRGETQYF.

The chain recombines TRBV28 with TRBJ2-5, with TRBD2 as a possible D gene (6 bases). TRBJ2-7 explains the end of the DNA better; the J call may be wrong. Germline-derived CDR1 and CDR2 are MDHEN and SYDVKM. This CDR3 has 16 amino acids. The CDR3 DNA reads TGTGCCAGCAGTCCAAACTACGCGGGGATATCCTACGAGCAGTACTTC. This translates into CASSPNYAGISYEQYF.

The chain couples TRBV6-5 to TRBJ1-1; 8 positions agree with TRBD1. The CDR3 is made up of 14 amino acids. The V gene end was trimmed by 8 bases and the J gene end by 1 base; junction bases not matched to a gene: 6. Germline V gene data show CDR1 as MNHEY and CDR2 as SVGAGI. CDR3 loop: CASLKQGGNTEAFF. The CDR3 coding sequence is TGTGCCAGCCTTAAACAGGGGGGGAACACTGAAGCTTTCTTT.

The chain uses TRBV27 and TRBJ2-7; D is unclear. Trimming shortened V by 3 bases and J by 6 bases, and 12 bases separated the two germline ends. Looked up from germline, CDR1 is MNHEY and CDR2 is SMNVEV (reference sequence). The CDR3 extends over 13 amino acids. CDR3 coding DNA: TGTGCCAGCAGTTTGGGTGGGCTCCGCGAGCAGTACTTC. Protein product: CASSLGGLREQYF.

The V gene is TRBV28, the J gene TRBJ2-3; D may be TRBD2 (6 bases). Germline V gene lookup returns CDR1 MDHEN and CDR2 SYDVKM. CDR3 length: 15 amino acids. Deletions cut 6 bases from V and 1 base from J, with 14 bases between. The CDR3 DNA reads TGTGCCAGCAGCCGCGGAGGGTATGGCACAGATACGCAGTATTTT. This gives the protein CASSRGGYGTDTQYF.